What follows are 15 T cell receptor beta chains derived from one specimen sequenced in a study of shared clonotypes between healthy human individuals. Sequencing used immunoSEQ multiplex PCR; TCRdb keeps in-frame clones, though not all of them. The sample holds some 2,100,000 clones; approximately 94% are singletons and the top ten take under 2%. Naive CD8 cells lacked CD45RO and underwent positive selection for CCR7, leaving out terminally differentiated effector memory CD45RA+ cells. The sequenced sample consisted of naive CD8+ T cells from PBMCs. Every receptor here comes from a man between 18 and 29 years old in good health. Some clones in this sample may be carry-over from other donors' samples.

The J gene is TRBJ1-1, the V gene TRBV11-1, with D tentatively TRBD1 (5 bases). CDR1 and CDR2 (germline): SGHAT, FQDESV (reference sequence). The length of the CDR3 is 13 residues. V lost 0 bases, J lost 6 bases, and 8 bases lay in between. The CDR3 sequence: CASSLARGPEAFF. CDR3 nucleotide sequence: TGTGCCAGCAGCTTAGCGCGGGGACCTGAAGCTTTCTTT.

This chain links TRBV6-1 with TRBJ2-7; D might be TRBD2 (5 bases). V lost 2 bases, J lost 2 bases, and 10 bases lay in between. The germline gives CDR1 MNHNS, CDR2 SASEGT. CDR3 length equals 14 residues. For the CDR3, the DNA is TGTGCCAGCAGTGAACGCCCTAGCCCCTACGAGCAGTACTTC. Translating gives CASSERPSPYEQYF.

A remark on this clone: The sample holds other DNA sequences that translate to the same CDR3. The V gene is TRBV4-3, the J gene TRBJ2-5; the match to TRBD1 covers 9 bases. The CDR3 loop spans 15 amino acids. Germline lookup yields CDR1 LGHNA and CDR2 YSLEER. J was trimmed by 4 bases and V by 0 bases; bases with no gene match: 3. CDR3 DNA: TGCGCCAGCAGCCAAGAGGGGACAGGGCGAGAGACCCAGTACTTC. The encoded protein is CASSQEGTGRETQYF.

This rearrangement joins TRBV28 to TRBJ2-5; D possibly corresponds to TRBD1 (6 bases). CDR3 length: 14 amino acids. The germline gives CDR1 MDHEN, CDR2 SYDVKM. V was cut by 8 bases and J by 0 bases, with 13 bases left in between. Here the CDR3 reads CASANRVYQETQYF. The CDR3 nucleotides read TGTGCCAGCGCGAACAGGGTCTACCAAGAGACCCAGTACTTC. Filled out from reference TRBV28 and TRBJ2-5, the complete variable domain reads DVKVTQSSRYLVKRTGEKVFLECVQDMDHENMFWYRQDPGLGLRLIYFSYDVKMKEKGDIPEGYSVSREKKERFSLILESASTNQTSMYLCASANRVYQETQYFGPGTRLLVL.

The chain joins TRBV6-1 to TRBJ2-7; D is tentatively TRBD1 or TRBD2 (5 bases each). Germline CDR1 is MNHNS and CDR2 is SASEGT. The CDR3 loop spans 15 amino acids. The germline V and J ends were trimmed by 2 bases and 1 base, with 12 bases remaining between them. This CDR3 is CASSEYRTGSYEQYF. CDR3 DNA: TGTGCCAGCAGTGAATACAGGACGGGATCCTACGAGCAGTACTTC.

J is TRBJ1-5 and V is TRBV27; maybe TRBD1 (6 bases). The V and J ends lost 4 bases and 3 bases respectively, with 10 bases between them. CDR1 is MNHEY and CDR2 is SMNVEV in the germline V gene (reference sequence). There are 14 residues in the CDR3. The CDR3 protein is CASSYTGTNQPQHF. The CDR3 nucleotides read TGTGCCAGCAGTTACACAGGGACCAATCAGCCCCAGCATTTT.

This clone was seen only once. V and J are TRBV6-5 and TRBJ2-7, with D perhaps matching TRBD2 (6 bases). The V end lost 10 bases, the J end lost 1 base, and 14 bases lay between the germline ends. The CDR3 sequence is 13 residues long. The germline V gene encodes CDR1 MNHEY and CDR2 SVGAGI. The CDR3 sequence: CATSHGSSYEQYF. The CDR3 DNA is TGTGCCACCTCCCACGGGAGTTCCTACGAGCAGTACTTC.

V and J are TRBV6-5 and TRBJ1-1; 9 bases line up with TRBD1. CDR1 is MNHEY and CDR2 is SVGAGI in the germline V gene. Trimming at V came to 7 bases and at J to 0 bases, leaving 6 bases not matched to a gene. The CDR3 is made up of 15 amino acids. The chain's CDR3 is CASTQTGGLNTEAFF. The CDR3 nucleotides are TGTGCCAGCACCCAGACAGGGGGACTGAACACTGAAGCTTTCTTT.

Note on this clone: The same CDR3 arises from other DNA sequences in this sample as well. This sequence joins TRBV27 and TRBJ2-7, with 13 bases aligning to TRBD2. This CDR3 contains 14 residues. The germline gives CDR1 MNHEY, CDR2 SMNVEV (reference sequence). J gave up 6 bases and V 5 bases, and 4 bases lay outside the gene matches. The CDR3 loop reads CASSPGLAGVEQYF. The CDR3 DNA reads TGTGCCAGCAGTCCCGGACTAGCGGGAGTCGAGCAGTACTTC.

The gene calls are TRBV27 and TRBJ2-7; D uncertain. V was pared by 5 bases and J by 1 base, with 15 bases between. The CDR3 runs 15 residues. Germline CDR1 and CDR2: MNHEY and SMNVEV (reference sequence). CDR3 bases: TGTGCCAGCAGTGTCCGTCTGGTGGGATCCTACGAGCAGTACTTC. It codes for CASSVRLVGSYEQYF.

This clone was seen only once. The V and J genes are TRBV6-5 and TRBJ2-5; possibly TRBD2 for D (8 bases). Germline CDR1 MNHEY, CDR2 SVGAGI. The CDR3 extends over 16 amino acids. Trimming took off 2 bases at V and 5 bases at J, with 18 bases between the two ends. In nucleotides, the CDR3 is TGTGCCAGCAGTTACCACTCCGGGAGGGGGCTCGAGACCCAGTACTTC. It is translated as CASSYHSGRGLETQYF.

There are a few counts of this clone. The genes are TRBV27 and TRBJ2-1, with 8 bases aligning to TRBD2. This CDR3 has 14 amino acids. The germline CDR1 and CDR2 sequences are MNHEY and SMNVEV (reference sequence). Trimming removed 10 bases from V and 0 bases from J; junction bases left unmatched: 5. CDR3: CATIAGNSYNEQFF. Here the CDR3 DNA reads TGTGCCACTATAGCGGGGAACTCCTACAATGAGCAGTTCTTC.

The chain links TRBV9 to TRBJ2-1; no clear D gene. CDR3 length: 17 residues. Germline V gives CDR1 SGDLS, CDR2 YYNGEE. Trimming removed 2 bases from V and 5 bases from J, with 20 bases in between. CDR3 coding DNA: TGTGCCAGCAGCGTCCCGAAGAGCGTTAAAACCAACAATGAGCAGTTCTTC. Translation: CASSVPKSVKTNNEQFF.

DNA of the CDR3: TGTGCCAGCAGTTTGTTTGGGACACTCAATCAGCCCCAGCATTTT. Protein product: CASSLFGTLNQPQHF. The chain uses TRBV27 and TRBJ1-5; maybe TRBD1 (6 bases). The CDR3 consists of 15 residues. The V gene lost 3 bases and the J gene lost 3 bases, with 12 bases spanning the gap. From germline, CDR1 is MNHEY and CDR2 SMNVEV (reference sequence).

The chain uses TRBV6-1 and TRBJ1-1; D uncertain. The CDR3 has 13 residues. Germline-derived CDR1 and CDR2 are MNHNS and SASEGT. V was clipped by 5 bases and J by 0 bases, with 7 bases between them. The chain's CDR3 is CASSTWMNTEAFF. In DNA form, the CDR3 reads TGTGCCAGCAGTACTTGGATGAACACTGAAGCTTTCTTT.